This is a list of T cell receptor beta chains from one sample in a study of OX40 agonist ivuxolimab in advanced cancers. Produced via immunoSEQ multiplex PCR; TCRdb's table is partial and in-frame only. The table records tens of thousands of clones, 90% of them present only once. Sequencing used CD4+ or CD8+ T cells sorted from blood, obtained in a trial of the OX40 agonist ivuxolimab. The receptors come from an adult with an advanced solid tumor such as melanoma, head and neck, liver or kidney cancer. Both conserved end residues are part of each CDR3. The order of the fields is D gene, clone size, J gene, V gene, CDR3 DNA, CDR3 protein. A D gene is named only where the DNA matches it firmly. Clone size is not always given. Where it is, it says once, few, many or a class for expanded clones.

>NA|NA|TRBJ1-2|TRBV7-2
TGTGCCAGCAGCCCCCAGAAAGGGAACTATGGCTACACCTTC
CASSPQKGNYGYTF
>TRBD1|NA|TRBJ1-5|TRBV7-9
TGTGCCAGCAGCTTATTTATGGCCGGGACAGGGATGCGTCAGCCCCAGCATTTT
CASSLFMAGTGMRQPQHF
>TRBD1|NA|TRBJ1-2|TRBV18
TGTGCCAGCTCACCCTGGACAGGGGCGGACTATGGCTACACCTTC
CASSPWTGADYGYTF
>TRBD2|NA|TRBJ2-7|TRBV7-2
TGTGCCAGCAGCTCCCGGACTAGCGGGGGGTACTCCTACGAGCAGTACTTC
CASSSRTSGGYSYEQYF
>TRBD2|few|TRBJ2-1|TRBV7-2
TGTGCCAGCAGCTCGACTAGCGGGAGCCCCACTGAGCAGTTCTTC
CASSSTSGSPTEQFF
>TRBD1|NA|TRBJ1-2|TRBV15
TGTGCCACCAGCAGAGATCGACAGGGGTATGGCTACACCTTC
CATSRDRQGYGYTF
>NA|NA|TRBJ2-2|TRBV7-3
TGTGCCAGCAGCTTAAGAGCCGGCAGGGCCCACACCGGGGAGCTGTTTTTT
CASSLRAGRAHTGELFF
>NA|once|TRBJ2-2|TRBV18
TGTGCCAGCTCACCATCGACGGAGAACACCGGGGAGCTGTTTTTT
CASSPSTENTGELFF
>TRBD1|NA|TRBJ2-7|TRBV5-1
TGCGCCAGCAGCTTGGGCCCACAGGGGGAAGGTAACGAGCAGTACTTC
CASSLGPQGEGNEQYF
>TRBD1|NA|TRBJ2-7|TRBV7-9
TGTGCCAGCAGCTTAGGGACAGGGGCGACCTACGAGCAGTACTTC
CASSLGTGATYEQYF
>NA|NA|TRBJ1-2|TRBV28
TGTGCCAGCAGTCGACAGGACTATGGCTACACCTTC
CASSRQDYGYTF
>TRBD2|NA|TRBJ2-3|TRBV18
TGTGCCAGCTCACGTACCCCTCCAGGGACTAGCGACACAGATACGCAGTATTTT
CASSRTPPGTSDTDTQYF
>TRBD1|NA|TRBJ2-5|TRBV4-1
TGCGCCAGCAGCCGTAACCGGGACAGGGCAGAGACCCAGTACTTC
CASSRNRDRAETQYF
>NA|NA|TRBJ2-7|TRBV15
TGTGCCACCAGCAGAGACCCGATGGGCAGCGGCCACGAGCAGTACTTC
CATSRDPMGSGHEQYF
>TRBD1|once|TRBJ1-1|TRBV18
TGTGCCAGCTCACCCGGGACAGGAGGGATTGGCACTGAAGCTTTCTTT
CASSPGTGGIGTEAFF
>TRBD1|NA|TRBJ1-3|TRBV25-1
TGTGCCAGCAGTGAAACTAGGACAGGGGCAGCAGGAAACACCATATATTTT
CASSETRTGAAGNTIYF
>NA|once|TRBJ2-5|TRBV19
TGTGCCAGTAGTATTGGGGCGTCGGAGACCCAGTACTTC
CASSIGASETQYF
>NA|NA|TRBJ2-7|TRBV2
TGTGCCAGCAGTGAGCTGTCCCACGAGCAGTACTTC
CASSELSHEQYF
>TRBD2|few|TRBJ2-7|TRBV28
TGTGCCAGCGCGTCCGGGACTAATGCCTACGAGCAGTACTTC
CASASGTNAYEQYF
>NA|NA|TRBJ1-2|TRBV30
TGTGCCGTCACAGGGAACTATGGCTACACCTTC
CAVTGNYGYTF
>NA|NA|TRBJ1-2|TRBV28
TGTGCCAGCAGTTTGGCAGTAAGGGGCTATGGCTACACCTTC
CASSLAVRGYGYTF
>TRBD1|NA|TRBJ2-6|TRBV18
TGTGCCAGCTCACCACCGGGACAGAGCTCCTGGACCAACGTCCTGACTTTC
CASSPPGQSSWTNVLTF
>NA|NA|TRBJ2-7|TRBV18
TGTGCCAGCTCACCACCTTCGCAAAACGAGCAGTACTTC
CASSPPSQNEQYF
>TRBD1|NA|TRBJ1-2|TRBV4-3
TGCGCCAGCAGCCAAGACGTTTCAGGGGGCCGTGGCTATGGCTACACCTTC
CASSQDVSGGRGYGYTF
>NA|once|TRBJ2-3|TRBV27
TGTGCCAGCAGTTCGGATCAGGGAGGAGATACGCAGTATTTT
CASSSDQGGDTQYF
>NA|NA|TRBJ1-4|TRBV4-1
TGCGCCAGCAGCCAAGATGGCCAGGGGATTAATGAAAAACTGTTTTTT
CASSQDGQGINEKLFF
>NA|NA|TRBJ2-3|TRBV15
TGTGCCACCAGCAGAGATCCCGACTCCCCAGATACGCAGTATTTT
CATSRDPDSPDTQYF
>NA|NA|TRBJ1-2|TRBV6-1
TGTGCCAGCAGTGAAGTATGGGCAGGGGAGTTTGGCTACACCTTC
CASSEVWAGEFGYTF
>NA|NA|TRBJ2-7|TRBV19
TGTGCCAGTAGTATCCCGGGTCAGCCCTACGAGCAGTACTTC
CASSIPGQPYEQYF
>TRBD1|NA|TRBJ1-1|TRBV7-2
TGTGCCAGCAGTCCAGGACAGGCGAACACTGAAGCTTTCTTT
CASSPGQANTEAFF
>NA|NA|TRBJ1-5|TRBV10-3
TGTGCCATCAGTGCCGGGGGCGTGGATCAGCCCCAGCATTTT
CAISAGGVDQPQHF
>NA|NA|TRBJ2-3|TRBV5-1
TGCGCCAGCAGCTTAGGGACGCAAACAGATACGCAGTATTTT
CASSLGTQTDTQYF
>NA|NA|TRBJ2-7|TRBV29-1
TGCAGCGTTGTAGGTCTACTGGATGGGGCCTACGAGCAGTACTTC
CSVVGLLDGAYEQYF
>TRBD2|NA|TRBJ2-5|TRBV14
TGTGCCAGCAGCGTCGGACTAGCCATTCAAGAGACCCAGTACTTC
CASSVGLAIQETQYF
>NA|once|TRBJ2-2|TRBV7-2
TGTGCCAGCAGCGCGTCAGGGGGGAGCGGGGAGCTGTTTTTT
CASSASGGSGELFF
>TRBD1|once|TRBJ1-1|TRBV6-1
TGTGCCAGCAGGTTTACAGGGGACAGCACTGAAGCTTTCTTT
CASRFTGDSTEAFF
>NA|NA|TRBJ2-7|TRBV21-1
TGTGCCAGCAGCAAAGGGGGGGAGCACGAGCAGTACTTC
CASSKGGEHEQYF
>NA|NA|TRBJ1-1|TRBV6-1
TGTGCCAGCAGTTGGACAATCGGGACTGAAGCTTTCTTT
CASSWTIGTEAFF
>NA|once|TRBJ2-7|TRBV28
TGTGCCAGCAGTCTAGGGGGATTATACGAGCAGTACTTC
CASSLGGLYEQYF
>NA|NA|TRBJ2-7|TRBV7-2
TGTGCCAGCAGCCCGAGGAGGGACGGTACCTACGAGCAGTACTTC
CASSPRRDGTYEQYF
>NA|NA|TRBJ2-7|TRBV11-3
TGTGCCAGCAGCTTAGAGAGGGGTTGGGAGCAGTACTTC
CASSLERGWEQYF
>NA|NA|TRBJ1-5|TRBV10-3
TGTGCCATCAGTGGATCTGGGGGCAATCAGCCCCAGCATTTT
CAISGSGGNQPQHF
>TRBD2|NA|TRBJ2-7|TRBV7-2
TGTGCCAGCAGCTCATTCGGGGGGGGCGAGCAGTACTTC
CASSSFGGGEQYF
>TRBD2|NA|TRBJ2-7|TRBV12-5
TGTGCTAGTGGTTCCCTGGGCGGGAGCAACTCCTACGAGCAGTACTTC
CASGSLGGSNSYEQYF
>TRBD2|NA|TRBJ2-1|TRBV5-1
TGCGCCAGCAGCACCGGGACTAGCGGGCTTGGGGAGCAGTTCTTC
CASSTGTSGLGEQFF
>TRBD2|NA|TRBJ2-1|TRBV7-2
TGTGCCAGCAGCTTATCCGGGAGGCCCAATTACAATGAGCAGTTCTTC
CASSLSGRPNYNEQFF
>NA|NA|TRBJ2-7|TRBV10-1
TGCGCCAGCAGTGGCGGCGGGATCTACGAGCAGTACTTC
CASSGGGIYEQYF
>TRBD2|NA|TRBJ2-3|TRBV10-3
TGTGCCATCAGAGGACTAGACACAGATACGCAGTATTTT
CAIRGLDTDTQYF